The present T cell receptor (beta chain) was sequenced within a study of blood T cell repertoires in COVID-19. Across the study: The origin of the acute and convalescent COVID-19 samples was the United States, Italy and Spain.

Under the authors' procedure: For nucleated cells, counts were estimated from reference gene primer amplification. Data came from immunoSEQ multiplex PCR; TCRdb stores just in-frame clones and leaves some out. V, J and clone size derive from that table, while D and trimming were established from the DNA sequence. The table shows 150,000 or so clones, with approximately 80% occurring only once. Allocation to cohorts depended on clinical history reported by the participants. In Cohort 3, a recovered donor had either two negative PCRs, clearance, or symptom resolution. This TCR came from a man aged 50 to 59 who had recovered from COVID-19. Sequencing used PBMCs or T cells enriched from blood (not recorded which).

CDR3 protein: CASSAQGMSTEAFF. CDR3 DNA sequence: TGCGCCAGCAGCGCCCAGGGGATGAGCACTGAAGCTTTCTTT. The chain combines TRBV5-1 with TRBJ1-1; TRBD1 might be the D (6 bases). Germline lookup yields CDR1 SGHRS and CDR2 YFSETQ. This CDR3 is 14 amino acids long. With 4 bases removed from V and 4 bases from J, the gap between germline ends came to 14 bases.